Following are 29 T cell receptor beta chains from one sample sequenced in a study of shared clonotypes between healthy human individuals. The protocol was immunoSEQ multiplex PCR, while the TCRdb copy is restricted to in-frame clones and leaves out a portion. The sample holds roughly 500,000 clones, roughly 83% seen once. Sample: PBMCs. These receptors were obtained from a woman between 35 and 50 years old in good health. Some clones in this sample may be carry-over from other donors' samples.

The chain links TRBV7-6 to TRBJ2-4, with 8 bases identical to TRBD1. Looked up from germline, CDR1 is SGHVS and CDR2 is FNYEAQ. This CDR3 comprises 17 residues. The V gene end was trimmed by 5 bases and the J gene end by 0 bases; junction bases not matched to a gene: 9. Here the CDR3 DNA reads TGTGCCAGCAGCCTAGGGACAGGAGGAATAGCCAAAAACATTCAGTACTTC. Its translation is CASSLGTGGIAKNIQYF.

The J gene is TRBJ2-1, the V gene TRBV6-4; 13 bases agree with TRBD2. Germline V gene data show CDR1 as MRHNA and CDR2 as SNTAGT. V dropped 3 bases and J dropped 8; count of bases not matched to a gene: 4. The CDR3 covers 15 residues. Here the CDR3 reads CASSEGTSGNYEQFF. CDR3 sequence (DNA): TGTGCCAGCAGTGAGGGGACTAGCGGGAATTATGAGCAGTTCTTC.

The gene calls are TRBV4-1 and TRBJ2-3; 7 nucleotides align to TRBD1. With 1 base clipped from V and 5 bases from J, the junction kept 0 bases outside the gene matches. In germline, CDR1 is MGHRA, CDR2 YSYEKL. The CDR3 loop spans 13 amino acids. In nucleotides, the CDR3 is TGCGCCAGCAGCCAAGGACAGGGAGATACGCAGTATTTT. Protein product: CASSQGQGDTQYF.

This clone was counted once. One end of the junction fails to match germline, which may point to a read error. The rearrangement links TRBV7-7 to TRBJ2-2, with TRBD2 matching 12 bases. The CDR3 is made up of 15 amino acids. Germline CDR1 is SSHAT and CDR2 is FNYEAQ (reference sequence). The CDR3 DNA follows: TGTGCTAGCAGCTCCGGACTAGCGGGAACCGGGGAGCTGTTTTTT. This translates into CASSSGLAGTGELFF.

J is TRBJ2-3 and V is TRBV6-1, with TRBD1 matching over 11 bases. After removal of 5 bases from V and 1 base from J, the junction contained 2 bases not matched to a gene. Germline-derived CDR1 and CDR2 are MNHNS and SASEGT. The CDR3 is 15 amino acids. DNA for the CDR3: TGTGCCAGCAGTCAGGGACAGGGGGGCACAGATACGCAGTATTTT. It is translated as CASSQGQGGTDTQYF.

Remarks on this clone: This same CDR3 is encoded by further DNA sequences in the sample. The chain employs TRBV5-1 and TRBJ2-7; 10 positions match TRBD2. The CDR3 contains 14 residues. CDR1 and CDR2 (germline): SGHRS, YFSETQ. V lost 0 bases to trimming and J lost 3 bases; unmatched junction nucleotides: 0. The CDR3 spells CASSLASGSYEQYF. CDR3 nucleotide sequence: TGCGCCAGCAGCTTGGCTAGCGGGAGCTACGAGCAGTACTTC.

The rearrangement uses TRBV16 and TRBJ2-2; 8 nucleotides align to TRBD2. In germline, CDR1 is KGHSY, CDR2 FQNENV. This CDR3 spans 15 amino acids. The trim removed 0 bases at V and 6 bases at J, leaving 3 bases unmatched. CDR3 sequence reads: CASSQSPGRAGELFF. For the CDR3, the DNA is TGTGCCAGCAGCCAATCACCCGGGAGGGCCGGGGAGCTGTTTTTT. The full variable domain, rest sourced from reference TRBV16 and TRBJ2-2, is GEEVAQTPKHLVRGEGQKAKLYCAPIKGHSYVFWYQQVLKNEFKFLISFQNENVFDETGMPKERFSAKCLPNSPCSLEIQATKLEDSAVYFCASSQSPGRAGELFFGEGSRLTVL.

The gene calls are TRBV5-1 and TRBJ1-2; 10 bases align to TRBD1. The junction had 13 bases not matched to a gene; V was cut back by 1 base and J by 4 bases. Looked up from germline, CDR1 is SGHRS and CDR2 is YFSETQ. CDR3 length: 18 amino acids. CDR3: CASSLTTGGAGLGYGYTF. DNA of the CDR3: TGCGCCAGCAGCTTGACGACAGGGGGCGCAGGGCTAGGCTATGGCTACACCTTC.

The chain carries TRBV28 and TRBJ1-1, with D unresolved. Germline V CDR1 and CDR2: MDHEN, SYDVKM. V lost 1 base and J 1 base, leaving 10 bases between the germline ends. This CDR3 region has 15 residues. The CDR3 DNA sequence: TGTGCCAGCAGTTTATACGGTGACTCGAACACTGAAGCTTTCTTT. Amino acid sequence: CASSLYGDSNTEAFF.

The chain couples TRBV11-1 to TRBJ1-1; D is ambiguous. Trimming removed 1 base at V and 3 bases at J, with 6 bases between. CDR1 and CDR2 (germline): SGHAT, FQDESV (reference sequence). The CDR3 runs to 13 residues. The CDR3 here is CASSLGYDTEAFF. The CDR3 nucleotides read TGTGCCAGCAGCTTAGGCTATGACACTGAAGCTTTCTTT.

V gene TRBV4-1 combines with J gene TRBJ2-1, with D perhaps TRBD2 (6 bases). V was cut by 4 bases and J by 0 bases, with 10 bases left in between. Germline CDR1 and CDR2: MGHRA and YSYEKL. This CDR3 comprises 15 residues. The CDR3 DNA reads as TGCGCCAGCAGCCCTAGCGACAACTCCTACAATGAGCAGTTCTTC. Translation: CASSPSDNSYNEQFF.

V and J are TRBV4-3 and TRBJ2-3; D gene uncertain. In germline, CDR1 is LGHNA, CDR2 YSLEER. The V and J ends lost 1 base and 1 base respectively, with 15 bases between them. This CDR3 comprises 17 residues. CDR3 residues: CASSQATSTDGTDTQYF. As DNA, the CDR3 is TGCGCCAGCAGCCAAGCTACGTCTACCGACGGCACAGATACGCAGTATTTT.

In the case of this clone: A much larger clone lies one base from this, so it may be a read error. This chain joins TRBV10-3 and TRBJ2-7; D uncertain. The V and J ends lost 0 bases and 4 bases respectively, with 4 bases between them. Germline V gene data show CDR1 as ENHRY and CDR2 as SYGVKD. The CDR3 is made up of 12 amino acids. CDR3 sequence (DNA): TGTGCCATCAGTGAGTCGGCGTACGAGCAGTACTTC. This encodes CAISESAYEQYF.

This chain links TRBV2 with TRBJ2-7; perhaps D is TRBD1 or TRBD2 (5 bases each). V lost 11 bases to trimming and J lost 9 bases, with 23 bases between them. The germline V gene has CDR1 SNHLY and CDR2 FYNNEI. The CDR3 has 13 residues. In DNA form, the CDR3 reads TGTGCCTTCAAGGGACGCCTCGGTGACGGGCAGTACTTC. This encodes CAFKGRLGDGQYF.

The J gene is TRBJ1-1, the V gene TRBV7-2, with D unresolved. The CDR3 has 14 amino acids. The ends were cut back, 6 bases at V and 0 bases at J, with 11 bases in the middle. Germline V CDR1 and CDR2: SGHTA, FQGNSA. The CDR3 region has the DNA TGTGCCAGCAGTAAATCCATGGTGAACACTGAAGCTTTCTTT. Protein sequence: CASSKSMVNTEAFF.

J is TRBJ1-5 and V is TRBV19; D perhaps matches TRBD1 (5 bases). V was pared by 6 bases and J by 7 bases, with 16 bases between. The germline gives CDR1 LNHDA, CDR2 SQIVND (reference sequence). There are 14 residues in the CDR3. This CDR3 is CASSAWGGEQPQHF. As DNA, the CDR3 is TGTGCCAGTAGCGCGTGGGGGGGAGAACAGCCCCAGCATTTT.

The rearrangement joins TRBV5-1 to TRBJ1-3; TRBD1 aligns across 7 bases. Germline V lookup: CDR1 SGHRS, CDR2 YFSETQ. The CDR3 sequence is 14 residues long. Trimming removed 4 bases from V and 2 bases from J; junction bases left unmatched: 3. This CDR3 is CASSNDRAGNTIYF. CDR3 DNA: TGCGCCAGCAGCAACGACAGGGCTGGAAACACCATATATTTT.

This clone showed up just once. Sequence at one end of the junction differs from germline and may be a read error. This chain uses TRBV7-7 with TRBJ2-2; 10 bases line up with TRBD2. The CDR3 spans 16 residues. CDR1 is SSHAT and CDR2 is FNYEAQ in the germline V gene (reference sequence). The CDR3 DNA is TGTGCTAGCAGCCCCAGCGGGAGGGCCTACACCGGGGAGCTGTTTTTT. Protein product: CASSPSGRAYTGELFF.

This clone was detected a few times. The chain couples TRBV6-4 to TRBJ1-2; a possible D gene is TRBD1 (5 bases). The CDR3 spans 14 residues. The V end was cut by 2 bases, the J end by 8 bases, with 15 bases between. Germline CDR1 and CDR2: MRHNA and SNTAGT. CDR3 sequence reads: CASSDTTEVGGYTF. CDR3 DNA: TGTGCCAGCAGTGACACGACAGAAGTGGGGGGCTACACCTTC.

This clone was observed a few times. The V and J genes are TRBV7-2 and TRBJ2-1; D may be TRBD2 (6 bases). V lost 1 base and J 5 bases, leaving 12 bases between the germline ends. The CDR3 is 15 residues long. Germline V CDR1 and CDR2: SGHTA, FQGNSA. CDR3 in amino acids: CASSLDGRSDNEQFF. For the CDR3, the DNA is TGTGCCAGCAGCTTAGACGGGAGATCGGACAATGAGCAGTTCTTC.

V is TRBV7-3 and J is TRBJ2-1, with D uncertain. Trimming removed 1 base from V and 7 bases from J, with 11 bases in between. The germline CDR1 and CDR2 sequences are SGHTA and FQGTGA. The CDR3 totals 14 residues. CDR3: CASSLNNLGNEQFF. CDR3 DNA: TGTGCCAGCAGCTTAAATAACCTAGGGAATGAGCAGTTCTTC.

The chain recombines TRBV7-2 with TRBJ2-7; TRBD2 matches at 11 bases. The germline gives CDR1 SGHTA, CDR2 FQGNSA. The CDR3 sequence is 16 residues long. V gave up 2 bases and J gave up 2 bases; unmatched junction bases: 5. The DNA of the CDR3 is TGTGCCAGCAGCTTATCCGGGACTAGCGGAGCCTACGAGCAGTACTTC. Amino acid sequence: CASSLSGTSGAYEQYF.

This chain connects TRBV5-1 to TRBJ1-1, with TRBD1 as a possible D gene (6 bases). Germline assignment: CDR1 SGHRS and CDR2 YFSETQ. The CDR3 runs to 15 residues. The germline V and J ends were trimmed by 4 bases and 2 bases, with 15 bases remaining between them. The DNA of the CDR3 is TGCGCCAGCAGCCCGCAGACAGGCGGAAACACTGAAGCTTTCTTT. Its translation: CASSPQTGGNTEAFF.

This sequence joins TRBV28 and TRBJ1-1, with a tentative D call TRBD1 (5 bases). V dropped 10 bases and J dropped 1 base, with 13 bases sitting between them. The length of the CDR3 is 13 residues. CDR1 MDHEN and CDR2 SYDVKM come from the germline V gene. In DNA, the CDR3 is TGTGCCACCCTCAGACAGAAGAACACTGAAGCTTTCTTT. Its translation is CATLRQKNTEAFF.

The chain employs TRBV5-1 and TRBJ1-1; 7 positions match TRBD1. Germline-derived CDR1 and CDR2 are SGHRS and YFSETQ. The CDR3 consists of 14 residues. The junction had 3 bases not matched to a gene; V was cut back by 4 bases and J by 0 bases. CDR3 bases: TGCGCCAGCAGCCCGGACAGGATGAACACTGAAGCTTTCTTT. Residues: CASSPDRMNTEAFF.

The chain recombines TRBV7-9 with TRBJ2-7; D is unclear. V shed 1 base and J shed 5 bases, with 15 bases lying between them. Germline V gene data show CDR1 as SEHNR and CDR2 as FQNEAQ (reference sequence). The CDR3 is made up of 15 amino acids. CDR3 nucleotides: TGTGCCAGCAGCTTAGGCAACCCTAGGACCCACGAGCAGTACTTC. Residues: CASSLGNPRTHEQYF.

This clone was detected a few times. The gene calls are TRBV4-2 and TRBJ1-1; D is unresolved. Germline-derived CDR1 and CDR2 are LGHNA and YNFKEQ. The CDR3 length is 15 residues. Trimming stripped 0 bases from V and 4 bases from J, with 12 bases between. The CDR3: CASSQEPGSGTEAFF. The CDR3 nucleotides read TGTGCCAGCAGCCAAGAACCGGGTTCGGGCACTGAAGCTTTCTTT.

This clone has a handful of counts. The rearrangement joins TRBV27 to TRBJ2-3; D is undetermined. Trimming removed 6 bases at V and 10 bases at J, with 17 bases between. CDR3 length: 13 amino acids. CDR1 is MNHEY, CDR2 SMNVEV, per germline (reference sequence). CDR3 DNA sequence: TGTGCCAGCAGGTTGACCGCGGCCTTGGCGCAGTATTTT. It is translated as CASRLTAALAQYF.

CDR3 loop: CASSLIVAGHTDTQYF. CDR3 coding DNA: TGCGCCAGCAGCTTGATTGTAGCGGGACACACAGATACGCAGTATTTT. The chain employs TRBV5-1 and TRBJ2-3; 8 nucleotides agree with TRBD2. The CDR3 runs 16 residues. J was trimmed by 2 bases and V by 1 base; bases with no gene match: 6. Germline CDR1 is SGHRS and CDR2 is YFSETQ.